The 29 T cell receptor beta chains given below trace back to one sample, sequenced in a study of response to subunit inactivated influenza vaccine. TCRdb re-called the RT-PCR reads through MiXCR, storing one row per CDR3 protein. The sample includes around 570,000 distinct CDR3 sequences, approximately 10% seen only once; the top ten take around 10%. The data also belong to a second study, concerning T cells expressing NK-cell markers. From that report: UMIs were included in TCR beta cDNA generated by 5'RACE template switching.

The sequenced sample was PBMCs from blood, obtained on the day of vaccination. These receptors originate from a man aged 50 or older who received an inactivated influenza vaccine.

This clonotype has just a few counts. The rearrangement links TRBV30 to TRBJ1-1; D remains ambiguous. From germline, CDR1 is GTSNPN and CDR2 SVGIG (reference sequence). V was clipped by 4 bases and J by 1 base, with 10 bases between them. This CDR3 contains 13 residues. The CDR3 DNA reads TGTGCCTGGATTGGAGTGGGGAACACTGAAGCTTTCTTT. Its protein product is CAWIGVGNTEAFF. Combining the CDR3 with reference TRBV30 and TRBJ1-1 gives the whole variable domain SQTIHQWPATLVQPVGSPLSLECTVEGTSNPNLYWYRQAAGRGLQLLFYSVGIGQISSEVPQNLSASRPQDRQFILSSKKLLLSDSGFYLCAWIGVGNTEAFFGQGTRLTVV.

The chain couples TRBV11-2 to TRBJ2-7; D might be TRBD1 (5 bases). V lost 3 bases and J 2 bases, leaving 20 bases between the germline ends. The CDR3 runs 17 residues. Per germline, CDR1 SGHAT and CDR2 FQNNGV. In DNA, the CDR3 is TGTGCCAGCAGCTTGATAGCAGGGAAAGATGGCACCTACGAGCAGTACTTC. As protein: CASSLIAGKDGTYEQYF.

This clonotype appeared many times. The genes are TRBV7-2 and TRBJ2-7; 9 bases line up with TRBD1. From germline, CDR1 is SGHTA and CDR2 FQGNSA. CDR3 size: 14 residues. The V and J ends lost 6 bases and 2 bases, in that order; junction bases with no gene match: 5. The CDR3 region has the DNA TGTGCCAGCAGTTCTCGACAGGGGGCCTACGAGCAGTACTTC. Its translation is CASSSRQGAYEQYF.

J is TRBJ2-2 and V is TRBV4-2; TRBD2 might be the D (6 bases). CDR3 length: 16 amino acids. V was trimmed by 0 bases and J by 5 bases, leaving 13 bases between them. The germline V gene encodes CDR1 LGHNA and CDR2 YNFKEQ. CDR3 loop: CASSQDPGVRTGELFF. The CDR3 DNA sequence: TGTGCCAGCAGCCAAGATCCGGGAGTTCGGACCGGGGAGCTGTTTTTT.

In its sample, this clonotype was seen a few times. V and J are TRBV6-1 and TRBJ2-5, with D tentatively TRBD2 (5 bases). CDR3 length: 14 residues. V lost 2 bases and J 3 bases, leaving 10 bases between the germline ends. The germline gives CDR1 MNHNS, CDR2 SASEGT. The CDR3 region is CASSEPGVKETQYF. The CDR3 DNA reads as TGTGCCAGCAGTGAACCCGGGGTAAAAGAGACCCAGTACTTC.

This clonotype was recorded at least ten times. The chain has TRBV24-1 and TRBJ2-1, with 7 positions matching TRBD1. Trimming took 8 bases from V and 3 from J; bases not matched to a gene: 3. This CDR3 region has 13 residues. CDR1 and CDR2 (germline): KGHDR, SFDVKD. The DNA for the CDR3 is TGTGCCACCACGGGACAGAACTACAATGAGCAGTTCTTC. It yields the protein CATTGQNYNEQFF.

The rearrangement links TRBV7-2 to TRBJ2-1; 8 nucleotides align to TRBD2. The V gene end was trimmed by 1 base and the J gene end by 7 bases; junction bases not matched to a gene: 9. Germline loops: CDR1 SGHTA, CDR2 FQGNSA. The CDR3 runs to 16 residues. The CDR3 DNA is TGTGCCAGCAGCTTAGAGGGAGCGGGAGCATTTAATGAGCAGTTCTTC. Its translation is CASSLEGAGAFNEQFF.

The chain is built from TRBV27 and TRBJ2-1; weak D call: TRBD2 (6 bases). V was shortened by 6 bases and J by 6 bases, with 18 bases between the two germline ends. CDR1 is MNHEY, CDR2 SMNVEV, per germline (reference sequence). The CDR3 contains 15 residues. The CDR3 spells CASRKGIRDSNEQFF. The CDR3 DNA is TGTGCCAGCAGGAAGGGTATTCGGGACTCCAATGAGCAGTTCTTC.

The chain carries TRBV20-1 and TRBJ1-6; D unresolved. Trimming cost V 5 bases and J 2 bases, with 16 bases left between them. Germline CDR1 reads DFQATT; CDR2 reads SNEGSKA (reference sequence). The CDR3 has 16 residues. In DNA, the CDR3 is TGCAGTGCTGGACCCGACTTGGAGCCCTATAATTCACCCCTCCACTTT. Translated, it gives CSAGPDLEPYNSPLHF.

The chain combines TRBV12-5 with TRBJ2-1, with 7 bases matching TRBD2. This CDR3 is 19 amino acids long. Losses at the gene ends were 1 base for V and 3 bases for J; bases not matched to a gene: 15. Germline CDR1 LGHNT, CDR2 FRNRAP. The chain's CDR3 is CASGLGTGGGRGFYNEQFF. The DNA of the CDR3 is TGTGCTAGTGGTTTGGGTACCGGTGGCGGGAGAGGGTTCTACAATGAGCAGTTCTTC.

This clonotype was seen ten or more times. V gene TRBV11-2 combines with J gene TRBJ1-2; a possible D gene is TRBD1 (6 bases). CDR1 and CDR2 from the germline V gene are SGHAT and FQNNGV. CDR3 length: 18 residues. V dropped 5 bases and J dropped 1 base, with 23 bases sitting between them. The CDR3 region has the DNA TGTGCCAGCAGCGCCCGCACCAGAAGGACAGACGTTAACTATGGCTACACCTTC. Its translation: CASSARTRRTDVNYGYTF.

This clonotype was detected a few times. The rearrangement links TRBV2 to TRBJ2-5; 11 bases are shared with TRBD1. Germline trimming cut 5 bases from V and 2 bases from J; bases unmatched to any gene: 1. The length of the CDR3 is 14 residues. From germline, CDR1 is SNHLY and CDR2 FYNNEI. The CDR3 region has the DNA TGTGCCAGCAGTTGGGACAGGGGGCAAGAGACCCAGTACTTC. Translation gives CASSWDRGQETQYF.

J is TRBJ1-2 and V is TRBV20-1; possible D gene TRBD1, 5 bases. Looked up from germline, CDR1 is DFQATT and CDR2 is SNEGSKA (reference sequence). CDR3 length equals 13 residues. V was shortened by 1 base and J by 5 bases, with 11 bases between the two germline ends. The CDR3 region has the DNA TGCAGTGCTAGAGTCATCGCAGGGTATGGCTACACCTTC. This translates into CSARVIAGYGYTF.

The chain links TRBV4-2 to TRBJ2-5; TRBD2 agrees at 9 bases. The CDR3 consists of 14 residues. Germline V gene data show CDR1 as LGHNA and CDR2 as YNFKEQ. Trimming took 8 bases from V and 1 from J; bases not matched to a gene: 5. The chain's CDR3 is CASGRGGGQETQYF. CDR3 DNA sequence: TGTGCCAGCGGACGCGGGGGGGGCCAAGAGACCCAGTACTTC.

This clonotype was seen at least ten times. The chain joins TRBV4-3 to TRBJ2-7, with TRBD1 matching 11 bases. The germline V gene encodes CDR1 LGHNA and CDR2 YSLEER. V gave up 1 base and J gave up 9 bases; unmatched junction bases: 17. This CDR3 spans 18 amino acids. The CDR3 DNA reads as TGCGCCAGCAGCCAAGGGACAGGGGGCCTCACCCACTTTATGAGGCAGTACTTC. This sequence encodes CASSQGTGGLTHFMRQYF.

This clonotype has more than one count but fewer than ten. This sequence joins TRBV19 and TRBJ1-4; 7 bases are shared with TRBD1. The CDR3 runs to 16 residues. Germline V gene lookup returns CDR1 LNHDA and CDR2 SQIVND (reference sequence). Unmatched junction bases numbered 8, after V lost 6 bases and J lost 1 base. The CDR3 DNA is TGTGCCAGTAGGCCGGGACAGTCCTTAACTAATGAAAAACTGTTTTTT. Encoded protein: CASRPGQSLTNEKLFF.

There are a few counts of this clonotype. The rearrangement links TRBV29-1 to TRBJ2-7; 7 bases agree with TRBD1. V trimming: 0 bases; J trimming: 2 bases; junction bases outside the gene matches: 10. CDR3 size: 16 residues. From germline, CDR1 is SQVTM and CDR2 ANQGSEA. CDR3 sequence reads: CSVEDLGDSKAYEQYF. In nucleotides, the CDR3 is TGCAGCGTTGAAGATCTCGGGGACAGCAAAGCCTACGAGCAGTACTTC.

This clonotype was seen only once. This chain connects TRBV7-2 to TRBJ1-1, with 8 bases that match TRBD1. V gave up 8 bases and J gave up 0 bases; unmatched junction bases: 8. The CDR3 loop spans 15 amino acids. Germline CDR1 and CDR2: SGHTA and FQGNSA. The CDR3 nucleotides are TGTGCCAGCGGACCGGACAGGGTCATGAACACTGAAGCTTTCTTT. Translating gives CASGPDRVMNTEAFF.

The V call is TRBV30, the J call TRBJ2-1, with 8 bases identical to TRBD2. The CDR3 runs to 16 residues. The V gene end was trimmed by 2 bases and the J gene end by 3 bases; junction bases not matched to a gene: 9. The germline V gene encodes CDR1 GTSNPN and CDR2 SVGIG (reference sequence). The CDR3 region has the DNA TGTGCCTGGAGTTGGAACGGGGGGGGACTCTACAATGAGCAGTTCTTC. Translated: CAWSWNGGGLYNEQFF.

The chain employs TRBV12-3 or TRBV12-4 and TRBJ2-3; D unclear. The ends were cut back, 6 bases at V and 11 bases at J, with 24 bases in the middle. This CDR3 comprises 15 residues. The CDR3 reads CASSQSLPAFPGQYF. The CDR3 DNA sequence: TGTGCCAGCAGCCAAAGCCTACCCGCGTTCCCGGGGCAGTATTTT.

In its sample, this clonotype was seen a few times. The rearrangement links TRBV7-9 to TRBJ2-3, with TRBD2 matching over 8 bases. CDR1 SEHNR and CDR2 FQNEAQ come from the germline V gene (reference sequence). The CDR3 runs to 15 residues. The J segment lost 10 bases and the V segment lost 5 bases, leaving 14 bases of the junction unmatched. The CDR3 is CASSRPGTSGVAQYF. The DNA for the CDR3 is TGTGCCAGCAGCCGACCAGGGACTAGTGGAGTGGCGCAGTATTTT.

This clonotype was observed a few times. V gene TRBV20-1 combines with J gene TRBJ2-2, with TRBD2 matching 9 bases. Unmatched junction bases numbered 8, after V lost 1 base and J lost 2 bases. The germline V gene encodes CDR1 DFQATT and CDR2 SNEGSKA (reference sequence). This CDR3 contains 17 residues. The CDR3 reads CSARGGSGSINTGELFF. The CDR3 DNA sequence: TGCAGTGCTAGAGGTGGTAGCGGGAGTATTAACACCGGGGAGCTGTTTTTT.

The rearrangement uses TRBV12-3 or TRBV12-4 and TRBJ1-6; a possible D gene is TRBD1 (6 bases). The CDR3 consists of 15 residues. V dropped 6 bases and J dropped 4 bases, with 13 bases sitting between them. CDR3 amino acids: CASRGNREYNSPLHF. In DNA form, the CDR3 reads TGTGCCAGCAGGGGGAACAGGGAATATAATTCACCCCTCCACTTT.

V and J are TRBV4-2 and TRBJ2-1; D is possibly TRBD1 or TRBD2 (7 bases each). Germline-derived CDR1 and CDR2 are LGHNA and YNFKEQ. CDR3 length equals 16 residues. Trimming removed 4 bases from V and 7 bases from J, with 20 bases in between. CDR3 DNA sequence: TGTGCCAGCAGCCCCCAGGGGGGAGGGGTACTAAATGAGCAGTTCTTC. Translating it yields CASSPQGGGVLNEQFF.

CDR3 protein: CASSSGTGPFNEQFF. As DNA, the CDR3 is TGCGCCAGCAGTTCCGGGACAGGGCCTTTCAATGAGCAGTTCTTC. The chain uses TRBV5-1 and TRBJ2-1; 9 bases are a match to TRBD1. This CDR3 is 15 amino acids long. V was clipped by 5 bases and J by 6 bases; unmatched bases: 9. The V gene's germline CDR1 is SGHRS and CDR2 YFSETQ.

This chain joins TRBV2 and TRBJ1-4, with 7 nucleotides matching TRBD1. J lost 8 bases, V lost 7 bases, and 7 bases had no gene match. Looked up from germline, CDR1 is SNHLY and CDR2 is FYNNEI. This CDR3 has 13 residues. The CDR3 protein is CASTRDRNEKLFF. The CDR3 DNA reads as TGTGCCAGCACCAGGGACAGAAACGAAAAACTGTTTTTT.

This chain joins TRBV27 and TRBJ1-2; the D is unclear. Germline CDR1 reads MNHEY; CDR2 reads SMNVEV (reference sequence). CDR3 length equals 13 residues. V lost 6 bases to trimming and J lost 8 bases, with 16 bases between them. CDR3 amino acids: CASSTSWGGGYTF. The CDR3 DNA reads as TGTGCCAGCAGCACTTCCTGGGGAGGGGGCTACACCTTC.

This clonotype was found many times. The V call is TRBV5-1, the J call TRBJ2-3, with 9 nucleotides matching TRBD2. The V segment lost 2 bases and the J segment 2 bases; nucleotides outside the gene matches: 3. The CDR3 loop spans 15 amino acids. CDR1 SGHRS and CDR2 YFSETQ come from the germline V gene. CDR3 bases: TGCGCCAGCAGCTTACCTAGCGGGAACACAGATACGCAGTATTTT. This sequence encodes CASSLPSGNTDTQYF.

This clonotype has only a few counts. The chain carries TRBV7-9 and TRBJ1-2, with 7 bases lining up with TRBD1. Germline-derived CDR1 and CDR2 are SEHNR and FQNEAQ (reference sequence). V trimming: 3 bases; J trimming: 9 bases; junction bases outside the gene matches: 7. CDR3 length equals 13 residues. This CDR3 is CASSFSQGERYTF. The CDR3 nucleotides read TGTGCCAGCAGCTTTAGTCAGGGGGAGCGCTACACCTTC.